Shown below are 32 T cell receptor beta chains from a single sample sequenced in a study of monozygotic twins with cystic fibrosis. Only in-frame clones appear in the TCRdb table, and some are missing; sequencing was by immunoSEQ multiplex PCR. The sample comprises some 35,000 clones, roughly 66% of which are singletons, and less than 0.8% rests with the top ten. Sample: blood. All receptors derive from a girl between 5 and 17 years old with cystic fibrosis.

The rearrangement uses TRBV7-2 and TRBJ2-1; D call uncertain. The CDR3 spans 11 residues. The germline V gene encodes CDR1 SGHTA and CDR2 FQGNSA. With 3 bases removed from V and 3 bases from J, the gap between germline ends came to 0 bases. Here the CDR3 DNA reads TGTGCCAGCAGCTTCTACAATGAGCAGTTCTTC. Protein: CASSFYNEQFF.

The CDR3 spells CASSAGRGAFF. The CDR3 DNA reads as TGCGCCAGCAGCGCCGGACGGGGGGCTTTCTTT. The rearrangement uses TRBV5-1 and TRBJ1-1; maybe TRBD1 (5 bases). V was shortened by 4 bases and J by 11 bases, with 12 bases between the two germline ends. The CDR3 spans 11 residues. Germline CDR1 SGHRS, CDR2 YFSETQ.

V gene TRBV10-2 combines with J gene TRBJ1-2, with D tentatively TRBD1 (6 bases). Trimming removed 0 bases at V and 6 bases at J, with 17 bases between. The CDR3 totals 16 residues. CDR1 and CDR2 (germline): WSHSY, SAAADI. DNA for the CDR3: TGCGCCAGCAGTGAGTCACCAGGGGTGTGGAACGATGGCTACACCTTC. Protein sequence: CASSESPGVWNDGYTF.

The sample holds one count of this clone. The rearrangement uses TRBV7-8 and TRBJ1-2; no clear D. Germline lookup yields CDR1 SGHVS and CDR2 FQNEAQ. The germline V and J ends were trimmed by 5 bases and 5 bases, with 12 bases remaining between them. This CDR3 has 13 amino acids. The CDR3 loop reads CASSLKSGYGYTF. In DNA, the CDR3 is TGTGCCAGCAGCCTAAAAAGTGGGTATGGCTACACCTTC.

This sequence joins TRBV6-1 and TRBJ1-2, with TRBD1 matching over 9 bases. Trimming cost V 7 bases and J 7 bases; bases outside gene matches: 13. Germline CDR1 reads MNHNS; CDR2 reads SASEGT. The CDR3 is 15 residues long. In DNA form, the CDR3 reads TGTGCCAGCACCCCACCGGACAGGGGAAGGGGTGGCTACACCTTC. This encodes CASTPPDRGRGGYTF.

V gene TRBV6-1 combines with J gene TRBJ1-5, with 11 bases lining up with TRBD1. Germline V gene lookup returns CDR1 MNHNS and CDR2 SASEGT. Unmatched junction bases numbered 2, after V lost 1 base and J lost 3 bases. This CDR3 is built from 16 residues. The CDR3 here is CASSEEGQGDNQPQHF. CDR3 DNA sequence: TGTGCCAGCAGTGAAGAGGGACAGGGGGACAATCAGCCCCAGCATTTT.

The chain has TRBV6-5 and TRBJ2-7, with D possibly being TRBD2 (5 bases). V gave up 8 bases and J gave up 8 bases, with 10 bases separating them. The germline CDR1 and CDR2 sequences are MNHEY and SVGAGI. The CDR3 length is 10 residues. The CDR3 protein is CASGELQQYF. The CDR3 DNA reads as TGTGCCAGCGGGGAGTTGCAGCAGTACTTC.

V is TRBV9 and J is TRBJ2-1; 8 bases align to TRBD2. CDR1 is SGDLS, CDR2 YYNGEE, per germline. CDR3 length equals 17 residues. Trimming removed 4 bases from V and 1 base from J; junction bases left unmatched: 10. CDR3 in amino acids: CASSLGTSGQSYNEQFF. As DNA, the CDR3 is TGTGCCAGCAGCCTCGGAACTAGCGGCCAATCCTACAATGAGCAGTTCTTC.

The V gene is TRBV6-5, the J gene TRBJ1-2; D is undetermined. This CDR3 has 15 amino acids. From germline, CDR1 is MNHEY and CDR2 SVGAGI. V lost 8 bases and J 4 bases, leaving 20 bases between the germline ends. The CDR3 bases are TGTGCCAGCCGTACGGAGGCCTTAGGTCCCTATGGCTACACCTTC. Its translation: CASRTEALGPYGYTF.

This clone was detected only once. The V gene is TRBV2, the J gene TRBJ2-3; 7 nucleotides agree with TRBD2. Per germline, CDR1 SNHLY and CDR2 FYNNEI. V gave up 5 bases and J gave up 2 bases; unmatched junction bases: 7. The CDR3 covers 15 residues. CDR3 DNA: TGTGCCAGCAGTCGACTAGCCGTCCCCACAGATACGCAGTATTTT. Its protein is CASSRLAVPTDTQYF.

This clone is a singleton in its sample. The V and J genes are TRBV5-4 and TRBJ2-5; no firm D call. The germline V gene encodes CDR1 SGHNT and CDR2 YYREEE (reference sequence). V shed 0 bases and J shed 5 bases, with 8 bases lying between them. This CDR3 is 13 amino acids long. CDR3 in amino acids: CASSLGQSETQYF. The DNA of the CDR3 is TGTGCCAGCAGCTTGGGGCAGTCGGAGACCCAGTACTTC.

V usage is TRBV4-1 and J usage is TRBJ1-4; D is undetermined. The ends were cut back, 0 bases at V and 0 bases at J, with 8 bases in the middle. Germline V gene data show CDR1 as MGHRA and CDR2 as YSYEKL. There are 16 residues in the CDR3. Written as DNA, the CDR3 is TGCGCCAGCAGCCAAGATCCGTCTGCAACTAATGAAAAACTGTTTTTT. This gives the protein CASSQDPSATNEKLFF.

The rearrangement joins TRBV6-5 to TRBJ2-1, with a possible D match to TRBD1 (5 bases). Germline CDR1 and CDR2: MNHEY and SVGAGI. V shed 5 bases and J shed 5 bases, with 10 bases lying between them. The length of the CDR3 is 13 residues. CDR3 protein: CASSTDRDNEQFF. The CDR3 nucleotides read TGTGCCAGCAGTACAGACAGAGACAATGAGCAGTTCTTC.

V usage is TRBV7-9 and J usage is TRBJ2-7; D is undetermined. V lost 1 base, J lost 5 bases, and 21 bases lay in between. Per germline, CDR1 SEHNR and CDR2 FQNEAQ (reference sequence). The CDR3 has 17 amino acids. The CDR3 region is CASSLEIISGSPDEQYV. The CDR3 DNA reads as TGTGCCAGCAGCTTAGAGATCATTTCCGGGTCCCCGGACGAGCAGTACGTC.

The chain joins TRBV9 to TRBJ2-4; tentative D call: TRBD2 (5 bases). The CDR3 extends over 14 amino acids. The germline gives CDR1 SGDLS, CDR2 YYNGEE. Deletions cut 3 bases from V and 9 bases from J, with 16 bases between. The CDR3 DNA is TGTGCCAGCAGCGCCTTGGAAGAGCGGAGCATTCAGTACTTC. It translates to CASSALEERSIQYF.

This sequence joins TRBV4-3 and TRBJ1-1, with D possibly matching TRBD1 (6 bases). The length of the CDR3 is 14 residues. Germline CDR1 is LGHNA and CDR2 is YSLEER. Trimming shortened V by 2 bases and J by 0 bases, and 7 bases separated the two germline ends. DNA of the CDR3: TGCGCCAGCAGCCAAACAGGGTTGAACACTGAAGCTTTCTTT. Its translation is CASSQTGLNTEAFF.

The chain links TRBV18 to TRBJ1-1, with D perhaps TRBD1 (5 bases). CDR3 length: 14 residues. Trimming shortened V by 5 bases and J by 1 base, and 11 bases separated the two germline ends. CDR1 is KGHSH and CDR2 is LQKENI in the germline V gene. CDR3 coding DNA: TGTGCCAGCTCATCAGGGACGGCGAACACTGAAGCTTTCTTT. As protein: CASSSGTANTEAFF. The variable domain in full, with the rest retrieved from reference TRBV18 and TRBJ1-1, is NAGVMQNPRHLVRRRGQEARLRCSPMKGHSHVYWYRQLPEEGLKFMVYLQKENIIDESGMPKERFSAEFPKEGPSILRIQQVVRGDSAAYFCASSSGTANTEAFFGQGTRLTVV.

This clone was seen a single time. The J gene is TRBJ2-3, the V gene TRBV7-9; D gene ambiguous. The CDR3 consists of 14 residues. Per the germline V gene, CDR1 is SEHNR and CDR2 is FQNEAQ (reference sequence). The V end was cut by 0 bases, the J end by 0 bases, with 4 bases between. The CDR3 bases are TGTGCCAGCAGCTTAGCGACTAGCACAGATACGCAGTATTTT. Its protein product is CASSLATSTDTQYF.

The J gene is TRBJ1-2, the V gene TRBV29-1, with 7 bases fitting TRBD1. Looked up from germline, CDR1 is SQVTM and CDR2 is ANQGSEA. The length of the CDR3 is 13 residues. The junction had 6 bases not matched to a gene; V was cut back by 4 bases and J by 4 bases. CDR3 in DNA: TGCAGCGTTGCCGGAACAGGGGTCTATGGCTACACCTTC. It encodes CSVAGTGVYGYTF.

CDR3 coding DNA: TGTGCCAGCAGCGTAGGCCCGGAGGGGTACGAGCAGTACGTC. It encodes CASSVGPEGYEQYV. The chain combines TRBV9 with TRBJ2-7; tentatively, D is TRBD2 (6 bases). Trimming cost V 0 bases and J 4 bases, with 11 bases left between them. The CDR3 spans 14 residues. CDR1 is SGDLS, CDR2 YYNGEE, per germline.

The chain joins TRBV7-8 to TRBJ2-5; D is possibly TRBD2 (5 bases). This CDR3 spans 11 amino acids. Trimming removed 3 bases at V and 7 bases at J, with 6 bases between. Germline V gives CDR1 SGHVS, CDR2 FQNEAQ. CDR3 sequence reads: CASSFRGTQYF. The CDR3 nucleotides read TGTGCCAGCAGCTTCCGGGGGACCCAGTACTTC.

This chain connects TRBV30 to TRBJ2-1, with no clear D. The ends were cut back, 6 bases at V and 0 bases at J, with 12 bases in the middle. CDR3 length: 14 residues. Germline CDR1 is GTSNPN and CDR2 is SVGIG (reference sequence). CDR3 loop: CACSRSDSYNEQFF. The CDR3 bases are TGTGCCTGCTCCCGGTCGGACTCCTACAATGAGCAGTTCTTC.

This clone was observed a single time. The chain is built from TRBV29-1 and TRBJ2-1, with 7 bases that match TRBD2. The V gene's germline CDR1 is SQVTM and CDR2 ANQGSEA. V shed 0 bases, J shed 6 bases, and the junction held 8 bases outside the gene matches. This CDR3 spans 15 amino acids. CDR3 bases: TGCAGCGTTGAAGAGGGGCGGGGAGGGGCCAATGAGCAGTTCTTC. Amino acids: CSVEEGRGGANEQFF.

The V gene is TRBV29-1, the J gene TRBJ1-1, with 8 bases lining up with TRBD1. Losses at the gene ends were 0 bases for V and 3 bases for J; bases not matched to a gene: 6. The CDR3 runs 15 residues. The germline V gene encodes CDR1 SQVTM and CDR2 ANQGSEA. CDR3 in DNA: TGCAGCGTTGAAGATAAGGACAGGGTCGACACTGAAGCTTTCTTT. Amino acids: CSVEDKDRVDTEAFF.

The rearrangement uses TRBV21-1 and TRBJ1-4. TRBV21-1 is noted as a pseudogene. The CDR3 is 18 amino acids. The CDR3 DNA follows: TGTGCCAGCAGCAATTTGGGACGCCTATTTTTGGAGGAGGAAAAACTGTTTTTT. Translating it yields CASSNLGRLFLEEEKLFF.

The CDR3 sequence: CASRAGQGSDTQYF. CDR3 DNA: TGTGCCAGCAGAGCCGGGCAGGGTTCAGATACGCAGTATTTT. This sequence joins TRBV28 and TRBJ2-3, with D perhaps matching TRBD1 (5 bases). V was pared by 6 bases and J by 4 bases, with 14 bases between. From germline, CDR1 is MDHEN and CDR2 SYDVKM. This CDR3 has 14 residues. Supplemented by reference TRBV28 and TRBJ2-3, the full variable domain reads DVKVTQSSRYLVKRTGEKVFLECVQDMDHENMFWYRQDPGLGLRLIYFSYDVKMKEKGDIPEGYSVSREKKERFSLILESASTNQTSMYLCASRAGQGSDTQYFGPGTRLTVL.

V usage is TRBV9 and J usage is TRBJ2-3; the match to TRBD2 covers 12 bases. Looked up from germline, CDR1 is SGDLS and CDR2 is YYNGEE. J was trimmed by 4 bases and V by 1 base; bases with no gene match: 7. The CDR3 loop spans 17 amino acids. The CDR3 loop is CASSVSSGRARADTQYF. The DNA for the CDR3 is TGTGCCAGCAGCGTATCTAGCGGGAGGGCTAGGGCAGATACGCAGTATTTT. Using reference TRBV9 and TRBJ2-3 for the parts outside the CDR3, the full variable domain is DSGVTQTPKHLITATGQRVTLRCSPRSGDLSVYWYQQSLDQGLQFLIQYYNGEERAKGNILERFSAQQFPDLHSELNLSSLELGDSALYFCASSVSSGRARADTQYFGPGTRLTVL.

CDR3 protein: CASTYGGLNQPQHF. The CDR3 DNA follows: TGTGCCAGCACCTACGGGGGGCTAAATCAGCCCCAGCATTTT. The chain employs TRBV28 and TRBJ1-5, with D tentatively TRBD1 (6 bases). Germline CDR1 reads MDHEN; CDR2 reads SYDVKM. The CDR3 sequence is 14 residues long. The ends were cut back, 7 bases at V and 4 bases at J, with 14 bases in the middle.

The chain combines TRBV28 with TRBJ1-1; D is perhaps TRBD1 (5 bases). CDR1 is MDHEN and CDR2 is SYDVKM in the germline V gene. This CDR3 has 13 residues. Trimming took off 6 bases at V and 5 bases at J, with 13 bases between the two ends. The CDR3 nucleotides are TGTGCCAGCAGCCTGGGGACGAGGACTGAAGCTTTCTTT. It specifies CASSLGTRTEAFF.

V gene TRBV7-2 combines with J gene TRBJ2-3; no clear D gene. Trimming stripped 1 base from V and 6 bases from J, with 8 bases between. Looked up from germline, CDR1 is SGHTA and CDR2 is FQGNSA. This CDR3 is 13 amino acids long. CDR3 nucleotide sequence: TGTGCCAGCAGCTTAGAGAGACGGGATACGCAGTATTTT. Protein sequence: CASSLERRDTQYF.

This chain joins TRBV7-9 and TRBJ1-1; TRBD1 might be the D (5 bases). There are 13 residues in the CDR3. Germline values: CDR1 SEHNR, CDR2 FQNEAQ (reference sequence). With 5 bases removed from V and 5 bases from J, the gap between germline ends came to 12 bases. The CDR3 protein is CASSQGRTTEAFF. The CDR3 region has the DNA TGTGCCAGCAGCCAGGGCCGAACAACTGAAGCTTTCTTT.

The V and J genes are TRBV5-1 and TRBJ2-2; D perhaps matches TRBD2 (6 bases). The length of the CDR3 is 16 residues. Trimming cost V 4 bases and J 4 bases, with 17 bases left between them. The germline V gene encodes CDR1 SGHRS and CDR2 YFSETQ. The CDR3 here is CASSPHRDSTTGELFF. The DNA of the CDR3 is TGCGCCAGCAGCCCACACCGGGACTCAACCACCGGGGAGCTGTTTTTT.